The text below deals with one TCR beta chain. This sample stems from a study of blood T cell repertoires in COVID-19. For the study at large: COVID-19 samples from acute and convalescent phases originated in the United States, Italy and Spain. PBMCs, B-cell-depleted T cells, or T cells provided the cDNA or gDNA that made up the material.

J lost 4 bases, V lost 0 bases, and 5 bases had no gene match. Germline V CDR1 and CDR2: SGHNT, YENEEA. This CDR3 is built from 17 residues. In the study's own analysis: Estimation of nucleated cell counts was performed using reference gene primer amplification. Sequenced by immunoSEQ multiplex PCR; TCRdb stores in-frame clones only, minus some. The V and J calls and the clone size are those of that table, but D and trimming were determined from the DNA. The sample records 55,000 to 80,000 clones, about four fifths being singletons. The receptor was derived from a man aged 50 or older with active COVID-19. This chain uses TRBV11-3 with TRBJ2-1, with TRBD2 matching over 11 bases. The sample was peripheral blood. CDR3 sequence: CASSLDHRTSGYNEQFF. In DNA, the CDR3 is TGTGCCAGCAGCTTAGACCATAGGACTAGCGGGTACAATGAGCAGTTCTTC.